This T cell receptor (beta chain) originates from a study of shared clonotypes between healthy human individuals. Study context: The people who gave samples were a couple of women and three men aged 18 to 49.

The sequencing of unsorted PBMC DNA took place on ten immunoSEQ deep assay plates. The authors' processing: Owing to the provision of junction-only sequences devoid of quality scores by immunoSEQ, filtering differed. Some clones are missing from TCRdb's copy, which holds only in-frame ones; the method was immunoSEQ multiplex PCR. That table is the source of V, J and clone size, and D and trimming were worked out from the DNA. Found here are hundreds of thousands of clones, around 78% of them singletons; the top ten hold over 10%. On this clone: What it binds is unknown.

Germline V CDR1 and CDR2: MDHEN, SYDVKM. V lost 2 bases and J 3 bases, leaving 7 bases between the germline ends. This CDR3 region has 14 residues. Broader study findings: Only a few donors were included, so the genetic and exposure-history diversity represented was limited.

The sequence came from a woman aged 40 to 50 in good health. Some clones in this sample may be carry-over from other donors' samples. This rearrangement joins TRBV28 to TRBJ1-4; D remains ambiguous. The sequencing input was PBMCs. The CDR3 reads CASSLGSANEKLFF. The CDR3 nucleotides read TGTGCCAGCAGTTTAGGATCGGCTAATGAAAAACTGTTTTTT.